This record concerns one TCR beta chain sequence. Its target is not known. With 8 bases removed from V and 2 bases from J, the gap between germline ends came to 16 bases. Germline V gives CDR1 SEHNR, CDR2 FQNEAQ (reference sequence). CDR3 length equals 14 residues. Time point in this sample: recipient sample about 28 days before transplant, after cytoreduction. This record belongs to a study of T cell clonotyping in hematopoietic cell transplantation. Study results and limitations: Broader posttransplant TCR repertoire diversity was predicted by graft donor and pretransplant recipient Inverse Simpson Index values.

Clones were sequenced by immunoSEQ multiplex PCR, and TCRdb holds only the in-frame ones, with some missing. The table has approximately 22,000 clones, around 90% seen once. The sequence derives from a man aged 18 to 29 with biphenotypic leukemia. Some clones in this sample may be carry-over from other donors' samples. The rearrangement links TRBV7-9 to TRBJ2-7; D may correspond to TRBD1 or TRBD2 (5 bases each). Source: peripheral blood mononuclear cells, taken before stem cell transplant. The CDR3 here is CASSPWDGAYEQYF. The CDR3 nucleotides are TGTGCCAGCTCCCCGTGGGACGGAGCCTACGAGCAGTACTTC.